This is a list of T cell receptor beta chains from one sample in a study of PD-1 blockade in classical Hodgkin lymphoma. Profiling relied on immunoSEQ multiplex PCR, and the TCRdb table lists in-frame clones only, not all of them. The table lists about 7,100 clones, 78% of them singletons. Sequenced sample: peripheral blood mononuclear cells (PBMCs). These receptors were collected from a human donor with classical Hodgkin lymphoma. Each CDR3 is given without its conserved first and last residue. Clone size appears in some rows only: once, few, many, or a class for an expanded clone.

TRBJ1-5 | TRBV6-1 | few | ASSEEGVAPQH
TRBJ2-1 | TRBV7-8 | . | ASSSPTSGKRSSYNEQF
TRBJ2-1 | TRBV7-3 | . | ASSPPGDNEQF
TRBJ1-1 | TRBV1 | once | TSSQDFTGAVTEAF
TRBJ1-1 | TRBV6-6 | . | ASSFLRGYTEAF
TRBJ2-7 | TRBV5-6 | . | ASSLAAGAFYEQY
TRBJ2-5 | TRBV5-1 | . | ASSLGTGGRETQY
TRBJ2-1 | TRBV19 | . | ASSIQAGGSYNEQF
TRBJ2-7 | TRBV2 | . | ASSLGQAPQEY
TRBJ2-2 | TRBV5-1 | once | ASSLGQGLNTGELF
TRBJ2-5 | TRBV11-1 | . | ASSLSEETQY
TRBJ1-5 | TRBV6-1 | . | ATDDRGRDQPQH
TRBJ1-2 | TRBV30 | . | AWSSGTGDGYT
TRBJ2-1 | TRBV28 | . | ASSSSTNEQF
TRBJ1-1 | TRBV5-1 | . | ASLGDPFATEAF
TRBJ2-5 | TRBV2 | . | ASSPSGTRGETQY
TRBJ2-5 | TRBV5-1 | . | ASSLTSGYQETQY
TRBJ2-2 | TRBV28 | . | ASSFGGLGGELF
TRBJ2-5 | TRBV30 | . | AWSVGSTETQY
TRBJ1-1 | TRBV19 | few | ASRDSNTEAF
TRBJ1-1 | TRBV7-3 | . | ASSPHRDTEAF
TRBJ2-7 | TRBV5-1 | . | ASSLEGTGYNEQY